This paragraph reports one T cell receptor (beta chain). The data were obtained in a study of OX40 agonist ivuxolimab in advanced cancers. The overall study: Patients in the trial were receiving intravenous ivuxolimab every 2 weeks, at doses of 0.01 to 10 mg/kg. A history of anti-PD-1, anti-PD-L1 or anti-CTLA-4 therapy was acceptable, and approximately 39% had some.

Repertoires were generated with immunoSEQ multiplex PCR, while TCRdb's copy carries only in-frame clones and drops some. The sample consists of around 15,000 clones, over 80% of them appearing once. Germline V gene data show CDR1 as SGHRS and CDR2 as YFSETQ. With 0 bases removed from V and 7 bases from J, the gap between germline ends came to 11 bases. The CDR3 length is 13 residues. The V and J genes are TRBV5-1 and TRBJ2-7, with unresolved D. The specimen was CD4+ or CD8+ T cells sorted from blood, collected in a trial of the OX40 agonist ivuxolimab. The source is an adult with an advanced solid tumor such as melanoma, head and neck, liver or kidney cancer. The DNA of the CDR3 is TGCGCCAGCAGCTTGGGCAGAGCTTTGGAGCAGTACTTC. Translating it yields CASSLGRALEQYF.